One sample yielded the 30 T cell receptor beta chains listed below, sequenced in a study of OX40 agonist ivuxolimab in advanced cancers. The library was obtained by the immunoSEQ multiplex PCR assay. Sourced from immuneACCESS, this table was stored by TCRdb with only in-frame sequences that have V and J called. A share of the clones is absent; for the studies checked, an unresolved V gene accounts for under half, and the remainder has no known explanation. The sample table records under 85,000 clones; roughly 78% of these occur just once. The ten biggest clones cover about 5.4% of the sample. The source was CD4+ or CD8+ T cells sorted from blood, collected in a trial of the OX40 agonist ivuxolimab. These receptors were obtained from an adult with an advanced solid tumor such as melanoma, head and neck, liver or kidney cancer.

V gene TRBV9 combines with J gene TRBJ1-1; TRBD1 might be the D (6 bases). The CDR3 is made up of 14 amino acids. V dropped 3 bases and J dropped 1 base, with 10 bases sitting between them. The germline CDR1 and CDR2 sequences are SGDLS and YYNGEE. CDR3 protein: CASSEEGENTEAFF. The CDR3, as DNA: TGTGCCAGCAGCGAGGAGGGGGAGAACACTGAAGCTTTCTTT.

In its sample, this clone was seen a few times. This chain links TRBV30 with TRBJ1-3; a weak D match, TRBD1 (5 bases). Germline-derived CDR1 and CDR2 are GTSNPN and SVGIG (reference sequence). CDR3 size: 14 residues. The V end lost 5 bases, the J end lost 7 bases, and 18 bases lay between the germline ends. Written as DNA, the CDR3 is TGTGCCTGGGGTTTAGGAGGGGACGGGAACACCATATATTTT. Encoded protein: CAWGLGGDGNTIYF.

Written as DNA, the CDR3 is TGTGCCAGCAGTTGGACAGGGGGCAGCAATCAGCCCCAGCATTTT. It is translated as CASSWTGGSNQPQHF. The genes are TRBV6-4 and TRBJ1-5, with 11 bases identical to TRBD1. The CDR3 is made up of 15 amino acids. Unmatched junction bases numbered 1, after V lost 5 bases and J lost 1 base. The germline gives CDR1 MRHNA, CDR2 SNTAGT.

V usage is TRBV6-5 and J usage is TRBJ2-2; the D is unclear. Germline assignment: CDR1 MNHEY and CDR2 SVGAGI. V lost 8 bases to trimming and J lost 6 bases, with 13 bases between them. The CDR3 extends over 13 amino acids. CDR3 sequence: CASVGFIAGELFF. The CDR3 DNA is TGTGCCAGCGTAGGGTTCATCGCCGGGGAGCTGTTTTTT.

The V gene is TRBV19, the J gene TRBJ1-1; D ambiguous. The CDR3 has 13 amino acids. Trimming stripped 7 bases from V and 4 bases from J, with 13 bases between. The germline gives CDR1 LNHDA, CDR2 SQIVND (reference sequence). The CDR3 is CASNPRTSTEAFF. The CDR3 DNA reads TGTGCCAGTAACCCTCGGACGAGCACTGAAGCTTTCTTT.

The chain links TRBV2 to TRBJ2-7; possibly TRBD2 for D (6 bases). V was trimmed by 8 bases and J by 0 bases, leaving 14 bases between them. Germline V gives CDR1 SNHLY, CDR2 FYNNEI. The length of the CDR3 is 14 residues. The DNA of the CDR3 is TGTGCCAGCGTCTATCGGGGGAGCTCCTACGAGCAGTACTTC. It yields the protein CASVYRGSSYEQYF.

The CDR3 loop is CASDSDGYTF. The CDR3 coding sequence is TGTGCCAGCGATTCCGATGGCTACACCTTC. V usage is TRBV7-9 and J usage is TRBJ1-2; D call uncertain. This CDR3 has 10 amino acids. In germline, CDR1 is SEHNR, CDR2 FQNEAQ (reference sequence). The ends were cut back, 8 bases at V and 6 bases at J, with 7 bases in the middle.

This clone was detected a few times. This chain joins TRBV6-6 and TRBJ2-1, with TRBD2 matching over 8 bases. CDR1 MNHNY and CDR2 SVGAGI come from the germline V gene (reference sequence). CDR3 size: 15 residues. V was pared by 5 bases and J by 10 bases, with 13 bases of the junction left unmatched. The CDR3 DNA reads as TGTGCCAGCAGTCCCCCTCAGCGGGGGATTGGAGAGCAGTTCTTC. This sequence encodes CASSPPQRGIGEQFF.

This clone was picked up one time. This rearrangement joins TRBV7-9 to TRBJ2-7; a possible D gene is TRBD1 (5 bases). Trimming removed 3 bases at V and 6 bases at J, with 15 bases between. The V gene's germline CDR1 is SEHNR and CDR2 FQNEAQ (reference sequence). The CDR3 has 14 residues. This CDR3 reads CASSFSTGRSEQYF. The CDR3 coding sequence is TGTGCCAGCAGCTTTAGTACAGGAAGGAGCGAGCAGTACTTC.

The CDR3 bases are TGCGCCAGCAGTGGTGGGGGACAAGAGACCCAGTACTTC. It yields the protein CASSGGGQETQYF. The chain employs TRBV5-1 and TRBJ2-5; D may correspond to TRBD1 or TRBD2 (5 bases each). The CDR3 extends over 13 amino acids. The germline gives CDR1 SGHRS, CDR2 YFSETQ. Trimming shortened V by 5 bases and J by 2 bases, and 10 bases separated the two germline ends. Based on the CDR3 plus reference TRBV5-1 and TRBJ2-5, the full variable domain is KAGVTQTPRYLIKTRGQQVTLSCSPISGHRSVSWYQQTPGQGLQFLFEYFSETQRNKGNFPGRFSGRQFSNSRSEMNVSTLELGDSALYLCASSGGGQETQYFGPGTRLLVL.

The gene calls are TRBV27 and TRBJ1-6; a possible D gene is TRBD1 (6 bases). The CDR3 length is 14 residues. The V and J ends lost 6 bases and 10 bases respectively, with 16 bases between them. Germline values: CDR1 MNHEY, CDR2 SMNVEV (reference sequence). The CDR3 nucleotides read TGTGCCAGCAGAATTCCAGGGGTGGGGTCACCCCTCCACTTT. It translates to CASRIPGVGSPLHF.

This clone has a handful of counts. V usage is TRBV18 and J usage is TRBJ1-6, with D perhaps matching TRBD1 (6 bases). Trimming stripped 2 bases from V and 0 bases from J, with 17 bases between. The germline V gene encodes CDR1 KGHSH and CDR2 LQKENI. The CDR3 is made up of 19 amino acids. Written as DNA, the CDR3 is TGTGCCAGCTCACCATACGGACAGTCCCAGAGCTCCTATAATTCACCCCTCCACTTT. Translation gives CASSPYGQSQSSYNSPLHF.

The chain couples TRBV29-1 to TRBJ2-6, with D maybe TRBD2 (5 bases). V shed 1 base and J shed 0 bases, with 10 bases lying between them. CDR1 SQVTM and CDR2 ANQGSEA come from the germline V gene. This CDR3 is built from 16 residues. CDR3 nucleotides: TGCAGCGTTGAAGGGAGGCTATCCTCTGGGGCCAACGTCCTGACTTTC. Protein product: CSVEGRLSSGANVLTF.

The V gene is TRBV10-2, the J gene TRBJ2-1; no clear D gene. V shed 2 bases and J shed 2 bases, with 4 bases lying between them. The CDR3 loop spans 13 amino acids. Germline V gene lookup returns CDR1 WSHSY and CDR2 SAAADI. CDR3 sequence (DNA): TGCGCCAGCAGTGAGGCAACCTACAATGAGCAGTTCTTC. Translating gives CASSEATYNEQFF.

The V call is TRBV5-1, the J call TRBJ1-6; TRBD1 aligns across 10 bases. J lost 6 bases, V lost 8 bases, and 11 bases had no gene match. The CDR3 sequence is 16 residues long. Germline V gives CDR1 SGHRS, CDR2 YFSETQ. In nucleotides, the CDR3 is TGCGCCAGTCAAGACAGGGGGCAAAATAGTAATTCACCCCTCCACTTT. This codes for CASQDRGQNSNSPLHF.

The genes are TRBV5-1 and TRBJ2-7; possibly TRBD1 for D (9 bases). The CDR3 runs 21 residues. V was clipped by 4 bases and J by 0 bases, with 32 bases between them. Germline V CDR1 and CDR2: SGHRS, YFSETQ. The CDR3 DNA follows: TGCGCCAGCAGCGATAAACAGGGGGCGAGGTTCGAAGCGGGAGACTCCTACGAGCAGTACTTC. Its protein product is CASSDKQGARFEAGDSYEQYF.

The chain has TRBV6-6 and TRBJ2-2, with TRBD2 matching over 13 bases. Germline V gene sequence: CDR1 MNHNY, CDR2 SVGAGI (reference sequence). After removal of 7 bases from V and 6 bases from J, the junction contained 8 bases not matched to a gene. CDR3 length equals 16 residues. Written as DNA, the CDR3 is TGTGCCAGCACTCCGGGACTAGCGGGGCGCGCCGGGGAGCTGTTTTTT. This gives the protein CASTPGLAGRAGELFF.

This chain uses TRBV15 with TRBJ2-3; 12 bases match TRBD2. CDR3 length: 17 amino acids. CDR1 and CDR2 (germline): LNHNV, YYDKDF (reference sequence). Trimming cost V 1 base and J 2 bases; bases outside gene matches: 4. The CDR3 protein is CATSRVRTSGNTDTQYF. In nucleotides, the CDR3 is TGTGCCACCAGCAGAGTAAGGACTAGCGGGAACACAGATACGCAGTATTTT.

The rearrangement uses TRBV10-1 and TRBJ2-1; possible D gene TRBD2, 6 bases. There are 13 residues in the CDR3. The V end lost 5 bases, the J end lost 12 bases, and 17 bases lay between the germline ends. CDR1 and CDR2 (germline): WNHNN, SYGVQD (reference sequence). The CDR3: CASSRTTSQGQFF. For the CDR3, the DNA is TGCGCCAGCAGTCGGACTACCTCTCAGGGGCAGTTCTTC.

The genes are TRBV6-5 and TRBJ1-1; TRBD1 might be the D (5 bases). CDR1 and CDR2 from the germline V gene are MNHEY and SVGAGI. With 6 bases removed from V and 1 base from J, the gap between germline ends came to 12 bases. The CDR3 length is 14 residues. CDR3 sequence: CASRQLRENTEAFF. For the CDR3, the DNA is TGTGCCAGCAGACAACTCAGGGAGAACACTGAAGCTTTCTTT.

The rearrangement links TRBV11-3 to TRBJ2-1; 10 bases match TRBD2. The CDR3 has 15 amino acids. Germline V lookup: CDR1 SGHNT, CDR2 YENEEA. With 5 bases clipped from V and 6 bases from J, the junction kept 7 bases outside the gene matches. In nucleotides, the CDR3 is TGTGCCAGCAGCCCCCATAGCGGGAGGACCAATGAGCAGTTCTTC. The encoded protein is CASSPHSGRTNEQFF.

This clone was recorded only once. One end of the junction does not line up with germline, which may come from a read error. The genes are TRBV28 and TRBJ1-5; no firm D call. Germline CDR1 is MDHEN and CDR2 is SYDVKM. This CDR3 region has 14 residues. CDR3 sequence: CAGSRAPSNQPQHF. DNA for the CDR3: TGTGCCGGCAGCCGGGCCCCTAGCAATCAGCCCCAGCATTTT. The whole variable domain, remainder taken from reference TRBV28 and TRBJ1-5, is DVKVTQSSRYLVKRTGEKVFLECVQDMDHENMFWYRQDPGLGLRLIYFSYDVKMKEKGDIPEGYSVSREKKERFSLILESASTNQTSMYLCAGSRAPSNQPQHFGDGTRLSIL.

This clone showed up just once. The CDR3 bases are TGTGCCAGTACCCCGGGTTGGGGTGAAGCTTTCTTT. Amino acid sequence: CASTPGWGEAFF. This chain connects TRBV19 to TRBJ1-1; D unclear. With 7 bases removed from V and 7 bases from J, the gap between germline ends came to 13 bases. This CDR3 is built from 12 residues. In germline, CDR1 is LNHDA, CDR2 SQIVND (reference sequence).

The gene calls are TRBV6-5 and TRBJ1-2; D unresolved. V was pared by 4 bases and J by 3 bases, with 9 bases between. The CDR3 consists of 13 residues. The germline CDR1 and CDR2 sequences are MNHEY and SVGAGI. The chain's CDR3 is CASSFDSDYGYTF. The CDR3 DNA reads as TGTGCCAGCAGTTTCGACTCTGACTATGGCTACACCTTC.

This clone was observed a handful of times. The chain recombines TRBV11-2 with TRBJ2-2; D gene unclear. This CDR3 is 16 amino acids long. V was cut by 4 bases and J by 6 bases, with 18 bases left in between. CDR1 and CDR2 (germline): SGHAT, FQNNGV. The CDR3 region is CASSSPLSGLSGELFF. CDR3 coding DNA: TGTGCCAGCAGCTCACCCCTTTCAGGTCTCTCCGGGGAGCTGTTTTTT.

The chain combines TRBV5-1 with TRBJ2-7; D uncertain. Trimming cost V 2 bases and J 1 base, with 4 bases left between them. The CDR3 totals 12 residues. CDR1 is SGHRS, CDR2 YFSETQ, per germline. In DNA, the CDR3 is TGCGCCAGCAGCTTCACTTCCTACGAGCAGTACTTC. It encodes CASSFTSYEQYF. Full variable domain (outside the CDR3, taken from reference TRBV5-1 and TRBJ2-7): KAGVTQTPRYLIKTRGQQVTLSCSPISGHRSVSWYQQTPGQGLQFLFEYFSETQRNKGNFPGRFSGRQFSNSRSEMNVSTLELGDSALYLCASSFTSYEQYFGPGTRLTVT.

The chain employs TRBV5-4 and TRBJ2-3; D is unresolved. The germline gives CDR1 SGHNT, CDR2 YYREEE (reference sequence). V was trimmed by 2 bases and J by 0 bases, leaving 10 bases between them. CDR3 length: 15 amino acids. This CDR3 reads CASSLGGGSTDTQYF. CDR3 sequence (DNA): TGTGCCAGCAGCTTAGGTGGCGGTAGCACAGATACGCAGTATTTT.

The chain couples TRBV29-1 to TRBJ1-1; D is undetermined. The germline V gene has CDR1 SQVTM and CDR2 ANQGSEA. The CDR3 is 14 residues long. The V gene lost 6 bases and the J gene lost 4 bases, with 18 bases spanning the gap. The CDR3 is CSVREGSLGTEAFF. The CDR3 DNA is TGCAGCGTGAGGGAGGGCTCTTTGGGCACTGAAGCTTTCTTT. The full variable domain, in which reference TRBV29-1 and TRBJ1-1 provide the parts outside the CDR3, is SAVISQKPSRDICQRGTSLTIQCQVDSQVTMMFWYRQQPGQSLTLIATANQGSEATYESGFVIDKFPISRPNLTFSTLTVSNMSPEDSSIYLCSVREGSLGTEAFFGQGTRLTVV.

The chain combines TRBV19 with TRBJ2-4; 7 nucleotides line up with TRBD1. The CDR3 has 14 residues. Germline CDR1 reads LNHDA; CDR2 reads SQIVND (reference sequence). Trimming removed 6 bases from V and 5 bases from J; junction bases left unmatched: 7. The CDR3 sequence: CASSATGVQNIQYF. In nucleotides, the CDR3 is TGTGCCAGTAGCGCCACAGGGGTCCAAAACATTCAGTACTTC. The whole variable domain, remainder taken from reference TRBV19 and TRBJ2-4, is DGGITQSPKYLFRKEGQNVTLSCEQNLNHDAMYWYRQDPGQGLRLIYYSQIVNDFQKGDIAEGYSVSREKKESFPLTVTSAQKNPTAFYLCASSATGVQNIQYFGAGTRLSVL.

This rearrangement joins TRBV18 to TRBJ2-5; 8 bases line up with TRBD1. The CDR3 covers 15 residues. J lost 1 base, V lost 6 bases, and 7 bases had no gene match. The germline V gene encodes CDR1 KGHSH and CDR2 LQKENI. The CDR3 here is CASSTAGGIQETQYF. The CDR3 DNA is TGTGCCAGCTCCACGGCAGGGGGCATCCAAGAGACCCAGTACTTC.